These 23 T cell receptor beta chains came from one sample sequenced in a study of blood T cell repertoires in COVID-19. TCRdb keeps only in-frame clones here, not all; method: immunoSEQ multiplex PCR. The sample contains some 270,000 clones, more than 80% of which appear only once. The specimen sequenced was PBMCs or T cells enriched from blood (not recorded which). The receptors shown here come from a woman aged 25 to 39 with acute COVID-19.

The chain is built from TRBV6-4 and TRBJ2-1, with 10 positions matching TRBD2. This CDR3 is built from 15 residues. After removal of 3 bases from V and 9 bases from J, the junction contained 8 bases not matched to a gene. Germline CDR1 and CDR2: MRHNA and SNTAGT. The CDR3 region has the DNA TGTGCCAGCAGTGATAAAGCGGGAGGGCCTACTGAGCAGTTCTTC. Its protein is CASSDKAGGPTEQFF.

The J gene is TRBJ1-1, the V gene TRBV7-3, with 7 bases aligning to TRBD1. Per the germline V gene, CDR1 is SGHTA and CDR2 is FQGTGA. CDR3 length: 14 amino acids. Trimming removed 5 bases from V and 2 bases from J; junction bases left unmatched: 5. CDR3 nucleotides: TGTGCCAGCAGCGAGCAGGGGGTAAACACTGAAGCTTTCTTT. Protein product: CASSEQGVNTEAFF.

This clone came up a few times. Here the CDR3 DNA reads TGTGCCAGTAGTATTAGTGTTGGGCCGAACACTGAAGCTTTCTTT. Protein: CASSISVGPNTEAFF. This chain links TRBV19 with TRBJ1-1; no clear D. Germline-derived CDR1 and CDR2 are LNHDA and SQIVND (reference sequence). CDR3 length equals 15 residues. V was shortened by 3 bases and J by 1 base, with 12 bases between the two germline ends.

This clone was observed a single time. The CDR3 sequence: CASSLSGVGYGYTF. DNA for the CDR3: TGTGCCAGCAGCTTGTCAGGGGTGGGCTATGGCTACACCTTC. The chain employs TRBV7-9 and TRBJ1-2; perhaps TRBD1 as D (6 bases). V lost 3 bases, J lost 4 bases, and 12 bases lay in between. The CDR3 totals 14 residues. CDR1 and CDR2 (germline): SEHNR, FQNEAQ (reference sequence).

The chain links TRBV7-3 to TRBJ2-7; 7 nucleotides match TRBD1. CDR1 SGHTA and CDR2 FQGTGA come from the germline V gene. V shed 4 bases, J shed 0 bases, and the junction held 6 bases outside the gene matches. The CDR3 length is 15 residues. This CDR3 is CASSSAGGSSYEQYF. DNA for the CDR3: TGTGCCAGCAGCTCGGCAGGGGGAAGCTCCTACGAGCAGTACTTC.

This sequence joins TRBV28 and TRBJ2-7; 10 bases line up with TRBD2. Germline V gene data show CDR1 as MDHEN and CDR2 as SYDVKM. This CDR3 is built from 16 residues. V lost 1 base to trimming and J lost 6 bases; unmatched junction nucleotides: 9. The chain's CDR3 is CASSLFYGLAGAEQYF. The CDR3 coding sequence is TGTGCCAGCAGTTTATTTTACGGTCTAGCGGGAGCCGAGCAGTACTTC.

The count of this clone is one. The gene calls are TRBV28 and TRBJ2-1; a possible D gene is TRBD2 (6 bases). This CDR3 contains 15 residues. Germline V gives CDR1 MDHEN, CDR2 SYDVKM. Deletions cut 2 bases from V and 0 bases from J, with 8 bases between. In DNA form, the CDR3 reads TGTGCCAGCAGTTTAAGGGACTCCTCCTACAATGAGCAGTTCTTC. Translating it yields CASSLRDSSYNEQFF.

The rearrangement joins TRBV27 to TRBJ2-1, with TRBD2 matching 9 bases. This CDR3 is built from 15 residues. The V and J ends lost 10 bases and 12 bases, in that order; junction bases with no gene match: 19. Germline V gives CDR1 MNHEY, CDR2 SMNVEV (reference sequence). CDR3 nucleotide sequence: TGTGCCACGGAAGAAAACGGCGGGAGGGGCATGGGGCAGTTCTTC. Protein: CATEENGGRGMGQFF.

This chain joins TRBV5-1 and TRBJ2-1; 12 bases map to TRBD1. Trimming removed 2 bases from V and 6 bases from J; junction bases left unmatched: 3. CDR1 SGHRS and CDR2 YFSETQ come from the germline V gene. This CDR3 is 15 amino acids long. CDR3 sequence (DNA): TGCGCCAGCAGCTTCTCGGGACAGGGGGCCAATGAGCAGTTCTTC. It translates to CASSFSGQGANEQFF.

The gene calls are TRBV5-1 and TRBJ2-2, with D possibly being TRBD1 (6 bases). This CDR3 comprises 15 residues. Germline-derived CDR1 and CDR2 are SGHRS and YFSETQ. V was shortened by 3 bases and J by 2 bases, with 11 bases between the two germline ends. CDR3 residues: CASSSGTHNTGELFF. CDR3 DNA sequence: TGCGCCAGCAGCTCCGGGACACATAACACCGGGGAGCTGTTTTTT.

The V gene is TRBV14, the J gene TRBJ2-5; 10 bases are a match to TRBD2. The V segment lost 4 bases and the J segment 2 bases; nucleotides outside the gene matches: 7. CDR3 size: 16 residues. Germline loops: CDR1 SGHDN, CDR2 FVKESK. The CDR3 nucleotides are TGTGCCAGCAGCCCCGGACTAGCGGTTATACAAGAGACCCAGTACTTC. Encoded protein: CASSPGLAVIQETQYF.

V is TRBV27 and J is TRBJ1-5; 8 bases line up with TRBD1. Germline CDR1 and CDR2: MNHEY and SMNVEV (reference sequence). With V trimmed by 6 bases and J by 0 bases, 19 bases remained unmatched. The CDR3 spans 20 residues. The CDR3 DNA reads TGTGCCAGCAGATCGATCCAACAGACAGGGGCTGGAATTAGCAATCAGCCCCAGCATTTT. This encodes CASRSIQQTGAGISNQPQHF.

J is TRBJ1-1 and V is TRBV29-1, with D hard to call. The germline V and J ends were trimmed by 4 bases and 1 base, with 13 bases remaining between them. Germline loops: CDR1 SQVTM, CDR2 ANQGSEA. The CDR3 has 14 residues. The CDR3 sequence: CSVVPQEGNTEAFF. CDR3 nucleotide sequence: TGCAGCGTTGTCCCCCAGGAGGGGAACACTGAAGCTTTCTTT.

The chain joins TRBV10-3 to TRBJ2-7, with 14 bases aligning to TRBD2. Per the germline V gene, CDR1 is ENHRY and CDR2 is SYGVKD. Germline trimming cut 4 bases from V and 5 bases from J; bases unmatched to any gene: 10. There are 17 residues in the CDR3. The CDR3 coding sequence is TGTGCCATCAGTGCAAACCCGGGACTAGCGGGAGAAGACGAGCAGTACTTC. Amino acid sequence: CAISANPGLAGEDEQYF.

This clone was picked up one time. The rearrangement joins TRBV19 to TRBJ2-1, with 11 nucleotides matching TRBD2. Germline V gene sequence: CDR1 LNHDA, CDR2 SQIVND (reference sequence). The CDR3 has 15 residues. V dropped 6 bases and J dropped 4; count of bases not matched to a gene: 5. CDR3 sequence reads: CASSPLAGEYNEQFF. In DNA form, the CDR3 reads TGTGCCAGTAGCCCACTAGCGGGGGAGTACAATGAGCAGTTCTTC.

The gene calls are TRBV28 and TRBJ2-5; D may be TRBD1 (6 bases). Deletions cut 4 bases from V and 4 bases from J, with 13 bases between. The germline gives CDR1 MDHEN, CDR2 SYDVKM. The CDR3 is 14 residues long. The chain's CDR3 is CASSSTQGLETQYF. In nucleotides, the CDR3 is TGTGCCAGCAGTTCCACACAGGGATTAGAGACCCAGTACTTC. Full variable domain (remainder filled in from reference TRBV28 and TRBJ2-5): DVKVTQSSRYLVKRTGEKVFLECVQDMDHENMFWYRQDPGLGLRLIYFSYDVKMKEKGDIPEGYSVSREKKERFSLILESASTNQTSMYLCASSSTQGLETQYFGPGTRLLVL.

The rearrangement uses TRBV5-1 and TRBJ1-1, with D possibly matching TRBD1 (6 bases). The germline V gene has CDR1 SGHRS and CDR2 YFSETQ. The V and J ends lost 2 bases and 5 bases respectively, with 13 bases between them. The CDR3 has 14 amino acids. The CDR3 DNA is TGCGCCAGCAGCTTTTCACAGGGTGGGACTGAAGCTTTCTTT. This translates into CASSFSQGGTEAFF.

CDR3 amino acids: CASSPRGTDGYTF. CDR3 DNA: TGTGCCAGCAGCCCCAGGGGCACTGATGGCTACACCTTC. The chain combines TRBV28 with TRBJ1-2; possible D gene TRBD1, 6 bases. Deletions cut 6 bases from V and 6 bases from J, with 14 bases between. The CDR3 sequence is 13 residues long. The V gene's germline CDR1 is MDHEN and CDR2 SYDVKM.

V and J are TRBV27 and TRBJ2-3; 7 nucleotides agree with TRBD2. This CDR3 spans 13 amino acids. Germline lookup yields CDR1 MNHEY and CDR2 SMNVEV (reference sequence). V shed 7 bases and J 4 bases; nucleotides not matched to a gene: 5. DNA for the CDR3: TGTGCCAGCAAAACGGGAGGTGCAGATACGCAGTATTTT. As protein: CASKTGGADTQYF.

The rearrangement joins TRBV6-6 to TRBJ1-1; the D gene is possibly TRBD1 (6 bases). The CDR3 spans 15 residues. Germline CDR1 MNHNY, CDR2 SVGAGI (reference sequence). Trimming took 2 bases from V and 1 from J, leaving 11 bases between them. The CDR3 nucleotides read TGTGCCAGCAGTTACGGGGACACCACGAACACTGAAGCTTTCTTT. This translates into CASSYGDTTNTEAFF.

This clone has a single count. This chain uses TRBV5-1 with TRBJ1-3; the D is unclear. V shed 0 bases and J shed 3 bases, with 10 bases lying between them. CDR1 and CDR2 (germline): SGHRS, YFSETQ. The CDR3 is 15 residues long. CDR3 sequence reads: CASSLGENNGNTIYF. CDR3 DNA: TGCGCCAGCAGCTTGGGGGAGAATAATGGAAACACCATATATTTT.

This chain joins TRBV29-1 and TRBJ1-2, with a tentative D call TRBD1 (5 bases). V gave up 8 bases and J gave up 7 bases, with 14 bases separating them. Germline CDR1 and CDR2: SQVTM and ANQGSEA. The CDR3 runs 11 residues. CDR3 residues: CSPMWGVGYTF. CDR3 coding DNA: TGCAGCCCCATGTGGGGCGTTGGCTACACCTTC.

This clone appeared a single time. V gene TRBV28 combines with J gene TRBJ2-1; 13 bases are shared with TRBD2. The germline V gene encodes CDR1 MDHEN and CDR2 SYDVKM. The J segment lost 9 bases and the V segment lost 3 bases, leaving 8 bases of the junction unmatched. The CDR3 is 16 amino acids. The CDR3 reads CASSLGGTSGNGEQFF. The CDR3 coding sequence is TGTGCCAGCAGTTTGGGGGGGACTAGCGGGAACGGTGAGCAGTTCTTC.